The T cell receptor beta chain under discussion was sequenced for a study of T cells after yellow fever vaccination. The wider study: SMART-Seq v4 Ultra Low Input handled preparation of low-cell-number fractions. General observations from the study: Although most clonotypes did not, a small share appeared in both CD4 and CD8 compartments. Re-detected after boosting: most primary clones, around 96% of CD4 and 88% of CD8. Within FACS-sorted repertoires, abundant clonotypes contaminating from the bulk population could be present.

The CDR3 is 14 amino acids. With 5 bases removed from V and 7 bases from J, the gap between germline ends came to 17 bases. TCRdb independently ran MiXCR on the 5' RACE reads; one entry per CDR3 protein. The sample holds about 30,000 distinct CDR3 sequences, about 4.6% seen once. In this sample, this clonotype turned up many times. Its antigen is undetermined. This material consisted of CD8+ T cells sorted from PBMCs, taken 5 days after the yellow fever booster vaccination. The rearrangement uses TRBV12-3 or TRBV12-4 and TRBJ2-5; no reliable D call. The clonotype comes from a man aged 30-40 years who received the YFV17D yellow fever vaccine. CDR3 sequence reads: CASSGTDAFATQYF. In nucleotides, the CDR3 is TGTGCCAGCAGTGGAACAGATGCCTTCGCGACCCAGTACTTC.